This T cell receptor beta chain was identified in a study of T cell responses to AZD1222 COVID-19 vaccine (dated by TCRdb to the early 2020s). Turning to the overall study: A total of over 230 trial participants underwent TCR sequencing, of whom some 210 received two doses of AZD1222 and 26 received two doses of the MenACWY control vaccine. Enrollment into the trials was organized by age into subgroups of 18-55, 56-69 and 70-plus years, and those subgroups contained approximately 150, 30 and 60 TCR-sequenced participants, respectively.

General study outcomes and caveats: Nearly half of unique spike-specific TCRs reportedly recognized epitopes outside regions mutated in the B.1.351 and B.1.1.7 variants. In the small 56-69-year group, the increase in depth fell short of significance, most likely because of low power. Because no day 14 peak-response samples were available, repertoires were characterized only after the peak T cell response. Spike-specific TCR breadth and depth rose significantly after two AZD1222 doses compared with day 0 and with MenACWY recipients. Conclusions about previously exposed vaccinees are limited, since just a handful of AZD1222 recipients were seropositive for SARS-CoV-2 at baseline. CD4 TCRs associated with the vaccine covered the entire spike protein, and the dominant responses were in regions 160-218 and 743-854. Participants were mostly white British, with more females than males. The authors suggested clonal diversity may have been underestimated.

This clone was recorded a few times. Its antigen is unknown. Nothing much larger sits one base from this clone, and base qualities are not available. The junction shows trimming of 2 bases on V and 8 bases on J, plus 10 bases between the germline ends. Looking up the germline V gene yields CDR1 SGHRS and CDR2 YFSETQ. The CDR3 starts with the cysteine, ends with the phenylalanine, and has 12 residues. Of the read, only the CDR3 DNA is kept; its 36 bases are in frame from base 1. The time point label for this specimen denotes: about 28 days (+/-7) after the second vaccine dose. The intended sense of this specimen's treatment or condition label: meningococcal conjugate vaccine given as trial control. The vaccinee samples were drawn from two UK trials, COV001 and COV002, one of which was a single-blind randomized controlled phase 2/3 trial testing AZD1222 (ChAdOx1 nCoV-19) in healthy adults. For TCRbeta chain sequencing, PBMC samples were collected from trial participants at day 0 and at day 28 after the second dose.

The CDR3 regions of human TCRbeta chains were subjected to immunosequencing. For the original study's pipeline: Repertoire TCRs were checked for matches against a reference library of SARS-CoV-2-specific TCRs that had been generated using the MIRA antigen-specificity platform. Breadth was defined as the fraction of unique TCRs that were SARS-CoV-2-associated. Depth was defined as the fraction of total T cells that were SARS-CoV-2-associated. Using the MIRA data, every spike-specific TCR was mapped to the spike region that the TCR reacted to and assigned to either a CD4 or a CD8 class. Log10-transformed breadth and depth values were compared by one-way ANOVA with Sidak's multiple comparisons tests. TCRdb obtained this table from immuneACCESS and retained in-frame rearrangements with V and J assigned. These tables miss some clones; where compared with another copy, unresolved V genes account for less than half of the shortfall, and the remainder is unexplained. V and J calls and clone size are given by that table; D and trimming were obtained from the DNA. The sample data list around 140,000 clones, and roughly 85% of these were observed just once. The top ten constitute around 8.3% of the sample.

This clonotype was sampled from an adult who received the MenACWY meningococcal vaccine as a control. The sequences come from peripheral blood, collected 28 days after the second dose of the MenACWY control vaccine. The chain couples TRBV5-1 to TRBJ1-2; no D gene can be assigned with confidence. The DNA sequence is TGCGCCAGCAGCTTAAATCTCTCCGGCTACACCTTC. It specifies CASSLNLSGYTF.